These 29 T cell receptor beta chains originate from one sample sequenced in a study of T cell responses to AZD1222 COVID-19 vaccine. The method was immunoSEQ multiplex PCR; TCRdb's version includes in-frame clones alone and lacks a portion of them. Counted here are 100,000 to 150,000 clones, roughly 91% occurring once; the ten biggest clones make up about 4%. The input for sequencing was peripheral blood, taken on day 0 of MenACWY control vaccination. The receptor set was obtained from an adult in good health.

The chain couples TRBV6-1 to TRBJ2-3; D not resolved. Trimming removed 2 bases from V and 9 bases from J, with 9 bases in between. The CDR3 runs 12 residues. Germline V gene lookup returns CDR1 MNHNS and CDR2 SASEGT. CDR3 sequence: CASSEPPGTQYF. For the CDR3, the DNA is TGTGCCAGCAGTGAACCCCCCGGAACGCAGTATTTT.

The J gene is TRBJ2-1, the V gene TRBV24-1, with 12 bases that match TRBD2. V dropped 4 bases and J dropped 8; count of bases not matched to a gene: 5. The CDR3 loop spans 15 amino acids. Germline assignment: CDR1 KGHDR and CDR2 SFDVKD. The CDR3 bases are TGTGCCACCAGTGAGCCTAGCGGGGGGGCCGATGAGCAGTTCTTC. It is translated as CATSEPSGGADEQFF.

The rearrangement uses TRBV7-9 and TRBJ1-2; D call uncertain. Per the germline V gene, CDR1 is SEHNR and CDR2 is FQNEAQ (reference sequence). This CDR3 contains 16 residues. Trimming removed 0 bases at V and 3 bases at J, with 14 bases between. The CDR3 protein is CASSLALPGVDYGYTF. The CDR3 region has the DNA TGTGCCAGCAGCTTAGCGTTGCCGGGCGTAGACTATGGCTACACCTTC.

This chain uses TRBV7-9 with TRBJ1-4, with D possibly matching TRBD1 (5 bases). The CDR3 totals 15 residues. In germline, CDR1 is SEHNR, CDR2 FQNEAQ (reference sequence). Trimming removed 5 bases from V and 6 bases from J, with 16 bases in between. CDR3 sequence: CASSQRRDGHEKLFF. CDR3 DNA: TGTGCCAGCAGCCAAAGACGGGACGGACATGAAAAACTGTTTTTT.

The chain links TRBV18 to TRBJ1-1; TRBD1 matches 9 bases. Germline V gives CDR1 KGHSH, CDR2 LQKENI. The CDR3 contains 14 residues. With 3 bases clipped from V and 3 bases from J, the junction kept 2 bases outside the gene matches. CDR3 region: CASSPRQGDTEAFF. Here the CDR3 DNA reads TGTGCCAGCTCACCGAGACAGGGGGACACTGAAGCTTTCTTT.

This clone has only one observation. The gene calls are TRBV7-9 and TRBJ2-1; the D is unclear. V was shortened by 0 bases and J by 8 bases, with 5 bases between the two germline ends. Germline V gene lookup returns CDR1 SEHNR and CDR2 FQNEAQ (reference sequence). CDR3 size: 12 residues. The CDR3 protein is CASSLAGYEQFF. The CDR3 DNA reads TGTGCCAGCAGCTTAGCGGGCTATGAGCAGTTCTTC.

The chain uses TRBV5-4 and TRBJ2-1; 10 bases are shared with TRBD2. This CDR3 has 16 amino acids. The germline CDR1 and CDR2 sequences are SGHNT and YYREEE (reference sequence). After removal of 4 bases from V and 4 bases from J, the junction contained 8 bases not matched to a gene. DNA of the CDR3: TGTGCCAGCAGCCCCCCGTTAGCGGGAGGTTACAATGAGCAGTTCTTC. Its translation: CASSPPLAGGYNEQFF.

V and J are TRBV5-1 and TRBJ1-5, with TRBD1 identical over 7 bases. The V gene's germline CDR1 is SGHRS and CDR2 YFSETQ. The CDR3 loop spans 15 amino acids. Trimming cost V 2 bases and J 6 bases; bases outside gene matches: 8. Written as DNA, the CDR3 is TGCGCCAGCAGCTTCACAGGGGATCTTAGTCAGCCCCAGCATTTT. The encoded protein is CASSFTGDLSQPQHF. The full variable domain, with the rest looked up from reference TRBV5-1 and TRBJ1-5, is KAGVTQTPRYLIKTRGQQVTLSCSPISGHRSVSWYQQTPGQGLQFLFEYFSETQRNKGNFPGRFSGRQFSNSRSEMNVSTLELGDSALYLCASSFTGDLSQPQHFGDGTRLSIL.

This chain connects TRBV28 to TRBJ2-5; weak D call: TRBD2 (6 bases). This CDR3 has 14 amino acids. Germline V CDR1 and CDR2: MDHEN, SYDVKM. V shed 5 bases and J shed 7 bases, with 17 bases lying between them. CDR3 coding DNA: TGTGCCAGCAGTCCGGGACTGGTCCATGCGACCCAGTACTTC. Encoded protein: CASSPGLVHATQYF. The whole variable domain, remainder taken from reference TRBV28 and TRBJ2-5, is DVKVTQSSRYLVKRTGEKVFLECVQDMDHENMFWYRQDPGLGLRLIYFSYDVKMKEKGDIPEGYSVSREKKERFSLILESASTNQTSMYLCASSPGLVHATQYFGPGTRLLVL.

This chain uses TRBV6-5 with TRBJ1-1, with D unresolved. Trimming removed 3 bases from V and 5 bases from J, with 13 bases in between. Germline loops: CDR1 MNHEY, CDR2 SVGAGI. The CDR3 length is 14 residues. CDR3: CASSYSRTGTEAFF. CDR3 bases: TGTGCCAGCAGTTATTCAAGGACGGGAACTGAAGCTTTCTTT.

The gene calls are TRBV7-2 and TRBJ1-5; TRBD1 matches at 7 bases. The CDR3 spans 15 residues. The germline V gene encodes CDR1 SGHTA and CDR2 FQGNSA. With V trimmed by 2 bases and J by 6 bases, 7 bases remained unmatched. CDR3 residues: CASSLRQGMGQPQHF. The CDR3 bases are TGTGCCAGCAGCTTAAGACAGGGTATGGGTCAGCCCCAGCATTTT.

The genes are TRBV12-3 or TRBV12-4 and TRBJ1-1, with 7 bases fitting TRBD1. The ends lost 4 bases at V and 6 bases at J; junction bases unmatched: 5. The CDR3 covers 13 residues. The CDR3 DNA sequence: TGTGCCAGCAGTTCGGGGACAGCCCCTGAAGCTTTCTTT. The encoded protein is CASSSGTAPEAFF.

The gene calls are TRBV3-1 (or the pseudogene TRBV3-2) and TRBJ2-5; 12 nucleotides line up with TRBD2. The V and J ends lost 5 bases and 6 bases, in that order; junction bases with no gene match: 10. The CDR3 spans 16 residues. Germline V gene data show CDR1 as LGHDT and CDR2 as YNNKEL (reference sequence). CDR3 amino acids: CASSSGLAGFLKTQYF. Written as DNA, the CDR3 is TGTGCCAGCAGCTCCGGACTAGCGGGGTTTCTGAAGACCCAGTACTTC.

The chain carries TRBV6-2 or TRBV6-3 and TRBJ2-1, with a possible D match to TRBD2 (7 bases). With 6 bases removed from V and 10 bases from J, the gap between germline ends came to 13 bases. Looked up from germline, CDR1 is MNHEY and CDR2 is SVGEGT. This CDR3 comprises 12 residues. The CDR3 DNA reads TGTGCCAGCAGCCGAGGGGGGGCGGAGCAGTTCTTC. This codes for CASSRGGAEQFF.

V and J are TRBV6-1 and TRBJ1-2; D not certain. CDR1 is MNHNS, CDR2 SASEGT, per germline. Trimming stripped 2 bases from V and 2 bases from J, with 9 bases between. The CDR3 covers 14 residues. The CDR3, as DNA: TGTGCCAGCAGTGAATATGGCCTAAACTATGGCTACACCTTC. Its translation: CASSEYGLNYGYTF.

This chain joins TRBV28 and TRBJ1-1; D uncertain. The CDR3 covers 14 residues. The germline V gene encodes CDR1 MDHEN and CDR2 SYDVKM. The V gene lost 1 base and the J gene lost 0 bases, with 6 bases spanning the gap. The CDR3 DNA sequence: TGTGCCAGCAGTTTATACTACATGAACACTGAAGCTTTCTTT. Amino acid sequence: CASSLYYMNTEAFF.

The chain carries TRBV5-4 and TRBJ2-1; 9 nucleotides align to TRBD2. After removal of 3 bases from V and 5 bases from J, the junction contained 3 bases not matched to a gene. This CDR3 comprises 14 residues. Germline values: CDR1 SGHNT, CDR2 YYREEE (reference sequence). DNA of the CDR3: TGTGCCAGCAGCTCGACTAGCGGCCACAATGAGCAGTTCTTC. Protein: CASSSTSGHNEQFF.

This chain uses TRBV5-5 with TRBJ1-3; D not resolved. The germline V gene has CDR1 SGHKS and CDR2 YYEKEE (reference sequence). Trimming left V 0 bases short and J 4 bases short, with 8 bases between. The CDR3 loop spans 14 amino acids. CDR3 residues: CASSLEHDGNTIYF. DNA for the CDR3: TGTGCCAGCAGCTTGGAACACGACGGAAACACCATATATTTT.

V gene TRBV19 combines with J gene TRBJ1-1, with TRBD1 identical over 7 bases. The CDR3 sequence is 15 residues long. The germline V gene encodes CDR1 LNHDA and CDR2 SQIVND (reference sequence). J lost 5 bases, V lost 6 bases, and 12 bases had no gene match. CDR3 in amino acids: CASRPLMRGQTEAFF. CDR3 sequence (DNA): TGTGCCAGTAGGCCCCTAATGAGGGGGCAAACTGAAGCTTTCTTT.

The chain couples TRBV3-1 (or the pseudogene TRBV3-2) to TRBJ2-5; D could derive from TRBD1 or TRBD2 (6 bases each). The CDR3 runs 14 residues. The germline gives CDR1 LGHDT, CDR2 YNNKEL (reference sequence). The V and J ends lost 4 bases and 5 bases respectively, with 14 bases between them. The CDR3 spells CASSRRGAAETQYF. The CDR3, as DNA: TGTGCCAGCAGCCGTAGGGGGGCAGCGGAGACCCAGTACTTC.

The rearrangement uses TRBV15 and TRBJ2-3; D not resolved. The length of the CDR3 is 15 residues. The V end was cut by 0 bases, the J end by 5 bases, with 12 bases between. Looked up from germline, CDR1 is LNHNV and CDR2 is YYDKDF (reference sequence). CDR3 sequence (DNA): TGTGCCACCAGCAGAGATTCTGGGCTTGAAGATACGCAGTATTTT. As protein: CATSRDSGLEDTQYF.

The chain carries TRBV28 and TRBJ1-5, with a possible D match to TRBD1 (6 bases). The germline gives CDR1 MDHEN, CDR2 SYDVKM. The CDR3 sequence is 15 residues long. V lost 8 bases to trimming and J lost 3 bases, with 17 bases between them. The CDR3 sequence is CASVPGQLTNQPQHF. CDR3 DNA sequence: TGTGCCAGCGTCCCGGGACAACTAACCAATCAGCCCCAGCATTTT.

This sequence joins TRBV2 and TRBJ2-3, with 14 bases identical to TRBD2. CDR1 is SNHLY, CDR2 FYNNEI, per germline. The CDR3 sequence is 17 residues long. After removal of 4 bases from V and 3 bases from J, the junction contained 6 bases not matched to a gene. CDR3: CASSVGTSGSRTDTQYF. The CDR3 region has the DNA TGTGCCAGCAGTGTAGGGACTAGCGGGAGTAGAACAGATACGCAGTATTTT.

CDR3 bases: TGTGCCAGCACTTCCTCGTTAATTAAGAAGAGCCACGGAAACACCATATATTTT. Protein sequence: CASTSSLIKKSHGNTIYF. This chain uses TRBV14 with TRBJ1-3; D is unresolved. The V end was cut by 7 bases, the J end by 4 bases, with 26 bases between. In germline, CDR1 is SGHDN, CDR2 FVKESK. The CDR3 covers 18 residues.

The chain links TRBV6-5 to TRBJ1-4; 11 bases are shared with TRBD1. The ends lost 10 bases at V and 6 bases at J; junction bases unmatched: 4. The CDR3 consists of 13 residues. Per germline, CDR1 MNHEY and CDR2 SVGAGI. CDR3 in amino acids: CATEDRGHEKLFF. The CDR3 region has the DNA TGTGCCACCGAGGACAGGGGGCATGAAAAACTGTTTTTT.

This rearrangement joins TRBV6-4 to TRBJ2-1; D possibly corresponds to TRBD2 (5 bases). The CDR3 totals 14 residues. Germline loops: CDR1 MRHNA, CDR2 SNTAGT. Between the trimmed V and J ends, which lost 6 bases and 3 bases, there was a span of 12 bases. In nucleotides, the CDR3 is TGTGCCAGCAGCCCCACTAGTAACTACAATGAGCAGTTCTTC. Translation: CASSPTSNYNEQFF.

In regard to this clone: As the CDR3 is not closed by the conserved phenylalanine or tryptophan, this likely results from a read error. The limits of the CDR3 on the DNA are not certain, so only TCRdb's listed CDR3 is given. The chain links TRBV12-2 to TRBJ2-7; TRBD2, the table's D call, lacks a check against the DNA. TRBV12-2 is deemed a pseudogene. The CDR3 length is 13 residues, termini included. CDR3 residues: CASRLASRGPREG.

This chain links TRBV19 with TRBJ2-1; maybe TRBD1 (6 bases). Between the trimmed V and J ends, which lost 2 bases and 5 bases, there was a span of 13 bases. From germline, CDR1 is LNHDA and CDR2 SQIVND (reference sequence). The CDR3 totals 15 residues. In DNA, the CDR3 is TGTGCCAGTAGTATAACAGGGCAGAAGGACAATGAGCAGTTCTTC. Protein sequence: CASSITGQKDNEQFF.

The chain uses TRBV2 and TRBJ1-6; 7 bases line up with TRBD1. V dropped 6 bases and J dropped 6; count of bases not matched to a gene: 5. CDR1 and CDR2 from the germline V gene are SNHLY and FYNNEI. This CDR3 comprises 14 residues. Here the CDR3 reads CASRGPGGNSPLHF. CDR3 DNA sequence: TGTGCCAGCAGGGGGCCAGGGGGTAATTCACCCCTCCACTTT.